These T cell receptor beta chains were read from a single sample in a study of OX40 agonist ivuxolimab in advanced cancers. Repertoires were generated with immunoSEQ multiplex PCR, while TCRdb's copy carries only in-frame clones and drops some. Found here are 60,000 to 85,000 clones, about 90% of them singletons; the top ten hold 0.45% to 0.7%. The material sequenced was CD4+ or CD8+ T cells sorted from blood, taken in a trial of the OX40 agonist ivuxolimab. The receptors here all came from an adult with an advanced solid tumor such as melanoma, head and neck, liver or kidney cancer. The CDR3 runs from the conserved cysteine through the conserved F or W. A D gene is named only where the DNA matches it firmly. Rows may omit the clone size; those that give it use once, few, many or a size class.

size: NA; J: TRBJ1-1; D: NA; V: TRBV6-1; CDR3: CASSVAPAGNTEAFF; DNA: TGTGCCAGCAGTGTCGCACCCGCCGGGAACACTGAAGCTTTCTTT
size: NA; J: TRBJ2-7; D: TRBD1; V: TRBV29-1; CDR3: CSVGRQGAVSYEQYF; DNA: TGCAGCGTTGGGAGACAGGGGGCCGTTTCCTACGAGCAGTACTTC
size: NA; J: TRBJ1-6; D: TRBD1; V: TRBV6-5; CDR3: CASSYSRTGSNSPLHF; DNA: TGTGCCAGCAGTTACTCCAGGACAGGGAGCAATTCACCCCTCCACTTT
size: NA; J: TRBJ1-1; D: NA; V: TRBV7-3; CDR3: CASSLRAKADQSKGQPLNTEAFF; DNA: TGTGCCAGCAGCTTAAGGGCTAAAGCCGATCAAAGTAAAGGACAGCCTTTGAACACTGAAGCTTTCTTT
size: NA; J: TRBJ1-2; D: NA; V: TRBV30; CDR3: CAWSVGGGRYGYTF; DNA: TGTGCCTGGAGTGTTGGAGGGGGACGGTATGGCTACACCTTC
size: NA; J: TRBJ2-2; D: TRBD1; V: TRBV18; CDR3: CASSPPTGTANTGELFF; DNA: TGTGCCAGCTCACCCCCCACCGGGACAGCGAACACCGGGGAGCTGTTTTTT
size: few; J: TRBJ2-5; D: TRBD2; V: TRBV10-3; CDR3: CAISQSGGETQYF; DNA: TGTGCCATCAGCCAAAGCGGGGGAGAGACCCAGTACTTC
size: NA; J: TRBJ2-2; D: NA; V: TRBV6-5; CDR3: CASRDSYRGELFF; DNA: TGTGCCAGCAGGGACAGCTACCGCGGGGAGCTGTTTTTT
size: NA; J: TRBJ2-7; D: NA; V: TRBV19; CDR3: CASSLYRASYEQYF; DNA: TGTGCCAGTAGCCTTTACAGGGCCTCCTACGAGCAGTACTTC
size: NA; J: TRBJ2-1; D: TRBD2; V: TRBV5-1; CDR3: CASSLEQGGLADVYNEQFF; DNA: TGCGCCAGCAGCTTGGAACAGGGCGGACTAGCGGACGTCTACAATGAGCAGTTCTTC
size: NA; J: TRBJ1-1; D: NA; V: TRBV29-1; CDR3: CSVGRQDTEAFF; DNA: TGCAGCGTTGGACGACAAGACACTGAAGCTTTCTTT
size: NA; J: TRBJ1-4; D: NA; V: TRBV5-4; CDR3: CASSSPGGRNEKLFF; DNA: TGTGCCAGCAGCTCCCCGGGGGGCCGTAATGAAAAACTGTTTTTT
size: NA; J: TRBJ2-7; D: NA; V: TRBV5-6; CDR3: CASSLTGAGEQYF; DNA: TGTGCCAGCAGCTTAACGGGCGCGGGCGAGCAGTACTTC
size: NA; J: TRBJ2-1; D: NA; V: TRBV7-8; CDR3: CASSLVTTEQFF; DNA: TGTGCCAGCAGCTTAGTGACCACGGAGCAGTTCTTC
size: NA; J: TRBJ1-6; D: TRBD1; V: TRBV6-1; CDR3: CASSGDRSSYNSPLHF; DNA: TGTGCCAGCAGTGGGGACAGGAGCTCCTATAATTCACCCCTCCACTTT
size: NA; J: TRBJ2-2; D: NA; V: TRBV10-2; CDR3: CASRPSELGELFF; DNA: TGCGCCAGCCGCCCTAGCGAACTCGGGGAGCTGTTTTTT
size: NA; J: TRBJ1-6; D: NA; V: TRBV28; CDR3: CASSLFLGGFNSPLHF; DNA: TGTGCCAGCAGTTTATTTCTTGGGGGATTCAATTCACCCCTCCACTTT
size: NA; J: TRBJ2-3; D: NA; V: TRBV5-1; CDR3: CASGLDSTDTQYF; DNA: TGCGCCAGCGGTCTAGATAGCACAGATACGCAGTATTTT
size: few; J: TRBJ1-3; D: NA; V: TRBV6-5; CDR3: CASRGAVNSGNTIYF; DNA: TGTGCCAGCAGGGGGGCAGTCAACTCTGGAAACACCATATATTTT
size: NA; J: TRBJ1-2; D: NA; V: TRBV6-1; CDR3: CASSETGRAGYGYTF; DNA: TGTGCCAGCAGTGAAACGGGCAGGGCCGGCTATGGCTACACCTTC
size: NA; J: TRBJ1-2; D: TRBD1; V: TRBV5-1; CDR3: CASSLETGGYTF; DNA: TGCGCCAGCAGCTTGGAGACAGGGGGCTACACCTTC
size: NA; J: TRBJ1-4; D: TRBD1; V: TRBV30; CDR3: CAWRNTRDRNEKLFF; DNA: TGTGCCTGGAGGAATACCCGGGACAGGAATGAAAAACTGTTTTTT
size: NA; J: TRBJ2-1; D: NA; V: TRBV7-2; CDR3: CASSQLMLGTKQFF; DNA: TGTGCCAGCAGCCAATTGATGCTCGGGACAAAGCAGTTCTTC
size: NA; J: TRBJ2-3; D: NA; V: TRBV2; CDR3: CASSEEGSGVGDTQYF; DNA: TGTGCCAGCAGTGAAGAGGGGTCCGGCGTGGGAGATACGCAGTATTTT
size: NA; J: TRBJ1-3; D: NA; V: TRBV6-1; CDR3: CASSELSSGNTIYF; DNA: TGTGCCAGCAGTGAACTCAGCTCTGGAAACACCATATATTTT
size: NA; J: TRBJ2-5; D: NA; V: TRBV6-5; CDR3: CASSYNQAQGYF; DNA: TGTGCCAGCAGTTACAATCAGGCGCAAGGTTACTTC
size: NA; J: TRBJ1-5; D: TRBD1; V: TRBV19; CDR3: CASRTTGVNQPQHF; DNA: TGTGCCAGTAGGACGACAGGGGTCAATCAGCCCCAGCATTTT
size: NA; J: TRBJ2-7; D: NA; V: TRBV2; CDR3: CASSEATYEQYF; DNA: TGTGCCAGCAGTGAAGCCACCTACGAGCAGTACTTC
size: few; J: TRBJ1-4; D: TRBD1; V: TRBV19; CDR3: CASNLGQGYEKLFF; DNA: TGTGCCAGTAATCTAGGACAGGGATATGAAAAACTGTTTTTT
size: NA; J: TRBJ1-5; D: NA; V: TRBV10-3; CDR3: CAISPASSNQPQHF; DNA: TGTGCCATCAGTCCGGCCAGTAGCAATCAGCCCCAGCATTTT
size: NA; J: TRBJ1-6; D: TRBD1; V: TRBV5-1; CDR3: CASSLRSGGLNSPLHF; DNA: TGCGCCAGCAGCTTGAGGTCAGGGGGCCTAAATTCACCCCTCCACTTT
size: NA; J: TRBJ1-3; D: NA; V: TRBV5-4; CDR3: CASSLSGVRNTIYF; DNA: TGTGCCAGCAGCTTGTCAGGGGTGCGAAACACCATATATTTT